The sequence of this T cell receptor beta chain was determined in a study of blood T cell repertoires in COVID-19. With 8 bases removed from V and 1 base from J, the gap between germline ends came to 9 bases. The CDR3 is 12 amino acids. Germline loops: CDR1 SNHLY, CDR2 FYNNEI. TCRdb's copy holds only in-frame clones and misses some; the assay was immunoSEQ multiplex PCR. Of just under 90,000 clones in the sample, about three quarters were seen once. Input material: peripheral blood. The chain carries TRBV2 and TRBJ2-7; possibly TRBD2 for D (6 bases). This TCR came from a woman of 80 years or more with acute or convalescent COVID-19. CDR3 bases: TGTGCCAGCGGGGGACTTTCCTACGAGCAGTACTTC. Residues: CASGGLSYEQYF.